This record looks at one T cell receptor beta chain sequence and its context. The data are from a study of blood T cell repertoires in COVID-19. Germline V gives CDR1 LGHDT, CDR2 YNNKEL (reference sequence). The CDR3 runs to 13 residues. V gave up 0 bases and J gave up 14 bases; unmatched junction bases: 6. Data came from immunoSEQ multiplex PCR; TCRdb stores just in-frame clones and leaves some out. The sample includes about 120,000 clones, just over 75% seen only once; the top ten take 3.8%. The gene calls are TRBV3-1 (or the pseudogene TRBV3-2) and TRBJ2-1; 8 bases are shared with TRBD1. This TCR was recovered from an elderly woman with acute or convalescent COVID-19. The sample comprised peripheral blood. The CDR3 nucleotides read TGTGCCAGCAGCCAAGATCACAGGGGGAAGAAGTTCTTC. Amino acids: CASSQDHRGKKFF.